This T cell receptor (beta chain) was found in a study of blood T cell repertoires in COVID-19. Study summary: Acute-phase and convalescent COVID-19 samples originated in the United States, Italy and Spain. The cDNA or gDNA used as material had been derived from T cells, B-cell-depleted T cells, or PBMCs.

One Seattle source followed patients from active infection through their disease course. Original processing notes: Cell counts per sample came from amplifying reference gene primers. Repertoires were generated with immunoSEQ multiplex PCR, while TCRdb's copy carries only in-frame clones and drops some. That table furnishes V, J and clone size, whereas the DNA furnished D and trimming. The table lists roughly 120,000 clones, nearly 90% of them singletons, with more than 3% in the top ten. The CDR3 runs 14 residues. Per the germline V gene, CDR1 is LNHDA and CDR2 is SQIVND (reference sequence). J lost 2 bases, V lost 5 bases, and 5 bases had no gene match.

This receptor was identified in a woman aged 55-70 years with COVID-19, enrolled during active disease. This chain joins TRBV19 and TRBJ1-2; 7 bases line up with TRBD1. Sequencing was carried out using peripheral blood. DNA for the CDR3: TGTGCCAGTAGTGTCCGACAGGGCAACTATGGCTACACCTTC. Translated: CASSVRQGNYGYTF.